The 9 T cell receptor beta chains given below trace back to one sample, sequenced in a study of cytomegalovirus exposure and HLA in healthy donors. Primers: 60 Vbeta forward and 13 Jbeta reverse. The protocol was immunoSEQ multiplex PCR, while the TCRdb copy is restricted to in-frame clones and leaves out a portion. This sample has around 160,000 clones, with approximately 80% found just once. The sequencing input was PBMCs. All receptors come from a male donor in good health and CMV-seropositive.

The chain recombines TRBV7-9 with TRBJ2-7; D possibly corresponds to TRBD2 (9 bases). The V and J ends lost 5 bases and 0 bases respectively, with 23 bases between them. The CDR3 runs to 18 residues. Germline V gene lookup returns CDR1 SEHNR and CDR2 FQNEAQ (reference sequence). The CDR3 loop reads CASSTGGGLALSSYEQYF. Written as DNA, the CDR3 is TGTGCCAGCAGCACAGGGGGAGGACTAGCGTTGAGCTCCTACGAGCAGTACTTC.

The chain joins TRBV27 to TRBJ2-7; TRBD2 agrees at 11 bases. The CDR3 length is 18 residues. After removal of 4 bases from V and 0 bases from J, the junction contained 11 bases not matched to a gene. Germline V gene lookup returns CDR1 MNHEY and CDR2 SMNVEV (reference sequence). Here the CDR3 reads CASSSPGTSGYSSYEQYF. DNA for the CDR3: TGTGCCAGCAGTTCGCCCGGGACTAGCGGATATTCCTCCTACGAGCAGTACTTC.

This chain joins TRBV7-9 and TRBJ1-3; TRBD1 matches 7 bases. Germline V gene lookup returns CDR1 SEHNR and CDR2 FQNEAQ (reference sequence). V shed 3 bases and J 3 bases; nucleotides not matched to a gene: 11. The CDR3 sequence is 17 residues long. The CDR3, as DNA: TGTGCCAGCAGCTTCATTGACAGGGTGGGGAGTGGAAACACCATATATTTT. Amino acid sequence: CASSFIDRVGSGNTIYF. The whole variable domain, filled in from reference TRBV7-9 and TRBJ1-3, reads DTGVSQNPRHKITKRGQNVTFRCDPISEHNRLYWYRQTLGQGPEFLTYFQNEAQLEKSRLLSDRFSAERPKGSFSTLEIQRTEQGDSAMYLCASSFIDRVGSGNTIYFGEGSWLTVV.

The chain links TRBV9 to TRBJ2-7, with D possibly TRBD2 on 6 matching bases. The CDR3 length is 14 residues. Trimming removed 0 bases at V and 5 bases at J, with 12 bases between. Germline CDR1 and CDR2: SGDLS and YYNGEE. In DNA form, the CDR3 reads TGTGCCAGCAGCGTAGCCCCAGGGACTCACGAGCAGTACTTC. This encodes CASSVAPGTHEQYF.

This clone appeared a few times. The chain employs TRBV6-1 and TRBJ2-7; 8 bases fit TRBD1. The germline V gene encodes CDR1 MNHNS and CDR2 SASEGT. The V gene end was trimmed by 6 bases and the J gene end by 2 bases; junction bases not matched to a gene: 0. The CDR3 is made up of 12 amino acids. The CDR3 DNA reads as TGTGCCAGCAGGGACAGGGCCTACGAGCAGTACTTC. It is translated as CASRDRAYEQYF.

The CDR3 region has the DNA TGTGCCTGGAGTGATAACAGGGGAAGCTCCTATAATTCACCCCTCCACTTT. This translates into CAWSDNRGSSYNSPLHF. The chain employs TRBV30 and TRBJ1-6; TRBD1 agrees at 7 bases. CDR3 size: 17 residues. Germline V gene data show CDR1 as GTSNPN and CDR2 as SVGIG (reference sequence). The junction had 6 bases not matched to a gene; V was cut back by 1 base and J by 0 bases. Looking up the rest from reference TRBV30 and TRBJ1-6 gives the full variable domain: SQTIHQWPATLVQPVGSPLSLECTVEGTSNPNLYWYRQAAGRGLQLLFYSVGIGQISSEVPQNLSASRPQDRQFILSSKKLLLSDSGFYLCAWSDNRGSSYNSPLHFGNGTRLTVT.

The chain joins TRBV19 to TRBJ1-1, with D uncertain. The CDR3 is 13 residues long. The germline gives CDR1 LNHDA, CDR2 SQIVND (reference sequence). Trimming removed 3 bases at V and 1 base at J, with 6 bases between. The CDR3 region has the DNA TGTGCCAGTAGTATTAAGAGGAACACTGAAGCTTTCTTT. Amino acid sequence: CASSIKRNTEAFF.

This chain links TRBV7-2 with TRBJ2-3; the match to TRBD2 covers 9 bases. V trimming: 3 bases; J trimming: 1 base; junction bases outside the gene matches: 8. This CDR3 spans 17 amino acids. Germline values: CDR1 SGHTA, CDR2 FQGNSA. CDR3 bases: TGTGCCAGCAGCTTCCGTGGGGTAGCGGGAGGCACAGATACGCAGTATTTT. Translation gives CASSFRGVAGGTDTQYF.

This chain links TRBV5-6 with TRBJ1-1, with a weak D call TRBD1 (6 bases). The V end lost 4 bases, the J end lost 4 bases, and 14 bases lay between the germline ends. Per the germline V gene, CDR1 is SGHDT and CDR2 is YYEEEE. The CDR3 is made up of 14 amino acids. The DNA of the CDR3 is TGTGCCAGCAGCCCCGGACAGTGGAGCACTGAAGCTTTCTTT. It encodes CASSPGQWSTEAFF.